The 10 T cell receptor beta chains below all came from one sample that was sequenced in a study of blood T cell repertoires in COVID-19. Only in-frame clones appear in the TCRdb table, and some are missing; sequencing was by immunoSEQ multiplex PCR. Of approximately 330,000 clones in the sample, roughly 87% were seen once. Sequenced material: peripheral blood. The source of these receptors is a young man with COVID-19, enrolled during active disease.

Written as DNA, the CDR3 is TGTGCCAGCAGCCCTGGACTAGATACGCAGTATTTT. Amino acids: CASSPGLDTQYF. The genes are TRBV9 and TRBJ2-3; weak D call: TRBD2 (5 bases). The CDR3 spans 12 residues. Germline V CDR1 and CDR2: SGDLS, YYNGEE. Trimming removed 4 bases at V and 5 bases at J, with 8 bases between.

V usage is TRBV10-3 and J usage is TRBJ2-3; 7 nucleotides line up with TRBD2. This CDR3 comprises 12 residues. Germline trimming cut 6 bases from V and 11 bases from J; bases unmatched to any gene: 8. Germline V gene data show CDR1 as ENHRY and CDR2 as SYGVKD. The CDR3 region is CAIRAGVGVQYF. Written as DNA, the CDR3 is TGTGCCATCAGGGCGGGAGTGGGTGTGCAGTATTTT.

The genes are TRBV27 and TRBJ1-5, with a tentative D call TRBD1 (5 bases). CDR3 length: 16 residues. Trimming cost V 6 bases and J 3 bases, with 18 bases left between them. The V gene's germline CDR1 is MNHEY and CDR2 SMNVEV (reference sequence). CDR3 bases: TGTGCCAGCAGGAGAACGCAGGGAGGGTACAATCAGCCCCAGCATTTT. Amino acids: CASRRTQGGYNQPQHF.

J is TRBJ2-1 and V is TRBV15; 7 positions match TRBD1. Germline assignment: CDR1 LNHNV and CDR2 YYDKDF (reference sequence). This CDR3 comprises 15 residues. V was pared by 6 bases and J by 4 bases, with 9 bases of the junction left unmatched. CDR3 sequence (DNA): TGTGCCACCAGGTTGTGGGGACAGCGTTACAATGAGCAGTTCTTC. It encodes CATRLWGQRYNEQFF.

This CDR3 reads CASSYRSGQVTYEQYF. The CDR3 bases are TGTGCCAGCAGTTACCGTTCGGGACAGGTAACCTACGAGCAGTACTTC. This chain connects TRBV6-5 to TRBJ2-7; 8 bases are shared with TRBD1. Germline V gene sequence: CDR1 MNHEY, CDR2 SVGAGI. Unmatched junction bases numbered 8, after V lost 2 bases and J lost 2 bases. The CDR3 length is 16 residues.

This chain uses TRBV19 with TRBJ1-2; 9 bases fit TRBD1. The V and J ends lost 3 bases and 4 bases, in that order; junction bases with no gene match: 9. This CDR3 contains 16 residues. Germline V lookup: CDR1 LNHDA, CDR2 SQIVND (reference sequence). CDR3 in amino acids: CASSIRTGGSRYGYTF. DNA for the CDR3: TGTGCCAGTAGTATTCGTACAGGGGGCTCCCGCTATGGCTACACCTTC.

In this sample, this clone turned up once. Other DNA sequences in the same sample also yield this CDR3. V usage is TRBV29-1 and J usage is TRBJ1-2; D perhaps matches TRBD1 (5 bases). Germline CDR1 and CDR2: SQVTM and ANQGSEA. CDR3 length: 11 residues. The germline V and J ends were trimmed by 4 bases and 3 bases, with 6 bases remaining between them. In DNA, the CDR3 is TGCAGCGTTGGGGGGGACTATGGCTACACCTTC. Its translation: CSVGGDYGYTF.

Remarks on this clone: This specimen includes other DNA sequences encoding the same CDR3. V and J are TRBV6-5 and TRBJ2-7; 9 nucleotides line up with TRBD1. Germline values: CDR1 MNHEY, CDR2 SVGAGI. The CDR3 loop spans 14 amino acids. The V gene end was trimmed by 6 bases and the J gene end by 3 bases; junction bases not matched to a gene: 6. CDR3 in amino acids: CASSPGTGIYEQYF. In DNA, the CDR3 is TGTGCCAGCAGCCCCGGGACAGGGATCTACGAGCAGTACTTC.

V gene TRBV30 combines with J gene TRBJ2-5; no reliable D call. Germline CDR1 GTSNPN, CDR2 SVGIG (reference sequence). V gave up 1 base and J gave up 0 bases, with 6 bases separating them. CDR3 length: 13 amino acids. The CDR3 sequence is CAWSAYDQETQYF. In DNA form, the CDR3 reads TGTGCCTGGAGTGCCTACGACCAAGAGACCCAGTACTTC.

In DNA form, the CDR3 reads TGTGCCAGCAGCTTCAGGGCGACCGGGGAGCTGTTTTTT. Protein product: CASSFRATGELFF. This chain joins TRBV7-2 and TRBJ2-2; D possibly corresponds to TRBD1 (5 bases). The germline V gene encodes CDR1 SGHTA and CDR2 FQGNSA. Deletions cut 3 bases from V and 5 bases from J, with 7 bases between. The CDR3 is 13 amino acids.